This paragraph reports one TCR beta chain. This entry comes from a study of brain metastases from non-small cell lung cancer. The assay was immunoSEQ multiplex PCR, and TCRdb's table has in-frame clones only and misses some. The data hold some 640 clones, with roughly 83% observed a single time. The V segment lost 1 base and the J segment 0 bases; nucleotides outside the gene matches: 5. The length of the CDR3 is 17 residues. The rearrangement joins TRBV5-3 to TRBJ2-4; 9 bases map to TRBD1. TRBV5-3 is an open reading frame whose function is uncertain. The sequence was obtained from a donor at least 40 years old with non-small cell lung cancer. Sequenced input: tumor-adjacent normal tissue. The CDR3 coding sequence is TGTGCCAGAAGCTTGACAGGGGGCCCTTTAGCCAAAAACATTCAGTACTTC. This sequence encodes CARSLTGGPLAKNIQYF.